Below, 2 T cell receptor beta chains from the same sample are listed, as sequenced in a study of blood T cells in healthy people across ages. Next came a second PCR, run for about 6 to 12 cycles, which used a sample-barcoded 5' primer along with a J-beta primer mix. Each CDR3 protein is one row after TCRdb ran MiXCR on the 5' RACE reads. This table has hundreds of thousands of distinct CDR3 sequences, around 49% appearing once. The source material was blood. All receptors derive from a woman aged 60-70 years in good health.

This CDR3 is CASSSGPAATQYF. For the CDR3, the DNA is TGTGCCAGCAGTTCGGGACCGGCGGCTACGCAGTATTTT. The rearrangement uses TRBV9 and TRBJ2-3; D possibly matches TRBD1 or TRBD2 (5 bases each). Trimming removed 5 bases at V and 8 bases at J, with 15 bases between. This CDR3 contains 13 residues. The germline V gene encodes CDR1 SGDLS and CDR2 YYNGEE.

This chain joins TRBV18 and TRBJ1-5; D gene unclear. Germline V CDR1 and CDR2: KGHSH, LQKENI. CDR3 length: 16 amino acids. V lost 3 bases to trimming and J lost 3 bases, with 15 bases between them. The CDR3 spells CASSPSGTHSNQPQHF. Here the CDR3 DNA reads TGTGCCAGCTCACCGTCGGGAACCCATTCCAATCAGCCCCAGCATTTT.